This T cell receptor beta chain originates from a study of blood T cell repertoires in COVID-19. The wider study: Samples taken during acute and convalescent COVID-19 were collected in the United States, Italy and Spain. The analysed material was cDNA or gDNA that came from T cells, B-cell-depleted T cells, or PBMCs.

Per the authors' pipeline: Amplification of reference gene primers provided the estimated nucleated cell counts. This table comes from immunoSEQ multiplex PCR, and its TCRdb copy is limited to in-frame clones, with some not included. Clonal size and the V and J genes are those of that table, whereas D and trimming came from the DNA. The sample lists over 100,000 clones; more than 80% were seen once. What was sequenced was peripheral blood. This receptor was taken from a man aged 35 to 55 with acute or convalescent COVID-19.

The CDR3 here is CASSLGWGQANEKLFF. DNA for the CDR3: TGCGCCAGCAGCTTGGGCTGGGGGCAGGCTAATGAAAAACTGTTTTTT. This rearrangement joins TRBV5-1 to TRBJ1-4; maybe TRBD1 (6 bases). Trimming took 0 bases from V and 3 from J, leaving 12 bases between them. There are 16 residues in the CDR3. Germline V lookup: CDR1 SGHRS, CDR2 YFSETQ.